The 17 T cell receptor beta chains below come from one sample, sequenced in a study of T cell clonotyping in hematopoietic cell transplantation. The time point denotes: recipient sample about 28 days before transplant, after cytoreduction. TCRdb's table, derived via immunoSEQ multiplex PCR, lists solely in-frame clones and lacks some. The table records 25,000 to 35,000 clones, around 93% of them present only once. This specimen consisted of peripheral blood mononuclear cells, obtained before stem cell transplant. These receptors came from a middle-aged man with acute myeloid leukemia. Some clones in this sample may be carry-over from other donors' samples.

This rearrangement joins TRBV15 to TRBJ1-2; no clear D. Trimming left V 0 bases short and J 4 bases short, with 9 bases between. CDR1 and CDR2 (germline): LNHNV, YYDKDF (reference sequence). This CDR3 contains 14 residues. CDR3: CATSRDLIPYGYTF. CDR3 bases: TGTGCCACCAGCAGAGATCTAATACCCTATGGCTACACCTTC.

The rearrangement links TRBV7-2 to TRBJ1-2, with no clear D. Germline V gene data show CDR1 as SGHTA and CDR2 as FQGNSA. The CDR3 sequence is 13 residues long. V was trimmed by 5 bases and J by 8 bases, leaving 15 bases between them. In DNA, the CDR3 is TGTGCCAGCAGCCTTGGATGGCGAGGCGGCTACACCTTC. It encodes CASSLGWRGGYTF.

DNA of the CDR3: TGTGCCAGCAGCGCCGGGACCCCCGAAAGGACCGGGGAGCTGTTTTTT. Translation: CASSAGTPERTGELFF. This chain links TRBV5-4 with TRBJ2-2; perhaps D is TRBD1 or TRBD2 (5 bases each). Trimming removed 4 bases at V and 5 bases at J, with 18 bases between. CDR3 length: 16 residues. CDR1 is SGHNT, CDR2 YYREEE, per germline (reference sequence).

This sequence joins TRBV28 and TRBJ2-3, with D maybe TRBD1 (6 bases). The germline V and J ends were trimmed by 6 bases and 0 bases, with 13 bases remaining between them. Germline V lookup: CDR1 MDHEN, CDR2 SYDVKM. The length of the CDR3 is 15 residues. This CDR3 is CASRPTGLSTDTQYF. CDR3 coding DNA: TGTGCCAGCAGGCCCACAGGGTTGAGCACAGATACGCAGTATTTT.

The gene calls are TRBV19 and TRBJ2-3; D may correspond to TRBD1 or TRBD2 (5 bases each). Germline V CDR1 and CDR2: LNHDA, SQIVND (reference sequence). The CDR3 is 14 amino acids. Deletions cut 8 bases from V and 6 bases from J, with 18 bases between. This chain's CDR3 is CASGGTRAADTQYF. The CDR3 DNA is TGTGCCAGTGGGGGAACTAGGGCCGCGGATACGCAGTATTTT.

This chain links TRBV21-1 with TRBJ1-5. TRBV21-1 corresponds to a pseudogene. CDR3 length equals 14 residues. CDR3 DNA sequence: TGTGCCAGCTGCAGTGAGGGCAGCAATCAGCCCCAGCATTTT. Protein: CASCSEGSNQPQHF.

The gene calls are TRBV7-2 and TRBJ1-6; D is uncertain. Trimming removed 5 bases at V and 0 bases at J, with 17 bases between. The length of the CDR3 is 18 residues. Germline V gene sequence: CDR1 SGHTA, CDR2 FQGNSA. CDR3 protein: CASSLPTKVRSYNSPLHF. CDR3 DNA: TGTGCCAGCAGCCTCCCTACGAAGGTCCGCTCCTATAATTCACCCCTCCACTTT.

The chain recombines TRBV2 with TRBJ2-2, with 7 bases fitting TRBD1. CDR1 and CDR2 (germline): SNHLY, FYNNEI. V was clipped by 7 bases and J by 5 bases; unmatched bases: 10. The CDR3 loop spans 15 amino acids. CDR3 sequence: CASMLRGPGTGELFF. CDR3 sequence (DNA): TGTGCCAGCATGCTAAGGGGGCCCGGGACCGGGGAGCTGTTTTTT.

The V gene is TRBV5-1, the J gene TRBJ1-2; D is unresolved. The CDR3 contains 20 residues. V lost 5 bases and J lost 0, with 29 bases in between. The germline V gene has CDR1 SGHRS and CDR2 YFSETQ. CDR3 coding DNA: TGCGCCAGCAGGCTCTCGGGAAGTGCTCAGCGGCGATATTCTAACTATGGCTACACCTTC. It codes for CASRLSGSAQRRYSNYGYTF.

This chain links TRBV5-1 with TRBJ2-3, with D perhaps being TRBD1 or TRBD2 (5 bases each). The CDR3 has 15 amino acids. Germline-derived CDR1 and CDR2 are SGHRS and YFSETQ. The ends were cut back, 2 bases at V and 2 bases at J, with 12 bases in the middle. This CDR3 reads CASSFSGTVTDTQYF. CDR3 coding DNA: TGCGCCAGCAGCTTCTCCGGGACCGTCACAGATACGCAGTATTTT.

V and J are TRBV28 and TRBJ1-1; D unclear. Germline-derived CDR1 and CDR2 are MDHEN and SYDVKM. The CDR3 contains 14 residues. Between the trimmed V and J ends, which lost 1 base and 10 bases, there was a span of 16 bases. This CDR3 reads CASSLFYPRFGAFF. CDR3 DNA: TGTGCCAGCAGTTTATTTTACCCACGCTTCGGAGCTTTCTTT.

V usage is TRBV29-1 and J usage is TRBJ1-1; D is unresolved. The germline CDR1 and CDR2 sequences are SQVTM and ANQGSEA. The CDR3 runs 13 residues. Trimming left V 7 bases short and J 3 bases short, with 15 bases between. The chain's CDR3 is CSAAGMRDTEAFF. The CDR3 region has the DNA TGCAGCGCGGCGGGGATGAGGGACACTGAAGCTTTCTTT.

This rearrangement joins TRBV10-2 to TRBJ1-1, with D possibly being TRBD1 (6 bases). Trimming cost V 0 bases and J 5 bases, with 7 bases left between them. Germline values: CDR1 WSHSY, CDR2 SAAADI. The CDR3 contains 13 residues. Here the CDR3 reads CASSESRGTEAFF. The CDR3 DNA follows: TGCGCCAGCAGTGAGTCTAGGGGGACTGAAGCTTTCTTT.

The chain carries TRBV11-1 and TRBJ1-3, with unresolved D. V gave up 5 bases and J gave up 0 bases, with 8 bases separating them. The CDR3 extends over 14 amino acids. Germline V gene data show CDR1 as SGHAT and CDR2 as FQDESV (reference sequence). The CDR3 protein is CASSARTSGNTIYF. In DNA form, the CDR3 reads TGTGCCAGCAGCGCCCGGACCTCTGGAAACACCATATATTTT.

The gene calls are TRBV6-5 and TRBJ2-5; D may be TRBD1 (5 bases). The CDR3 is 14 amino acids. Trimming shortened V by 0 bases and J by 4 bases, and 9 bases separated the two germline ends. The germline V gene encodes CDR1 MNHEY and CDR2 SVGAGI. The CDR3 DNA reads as TGTGCCAGCAGTTACTCGACAGCGTCAGAGACCCAGTACTTC. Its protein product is CASSYSTASETQYF.

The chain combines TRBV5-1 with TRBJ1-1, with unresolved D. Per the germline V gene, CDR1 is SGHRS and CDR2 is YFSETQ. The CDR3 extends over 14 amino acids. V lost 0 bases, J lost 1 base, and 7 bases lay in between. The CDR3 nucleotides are TGCGCCAGCAGCTTGGAAGCAGGGAACACTGAAGCTTTCTTT. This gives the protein CASSLEAGNTEAFF. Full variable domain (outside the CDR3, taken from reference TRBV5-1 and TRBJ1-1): KAGVTQTPRYLIKTRGQQVTLSCSPISGHRSVSWYQQTPGQGLQFLFEYFSETQRNKGNFPGRFSGRQFSNSRSEMNVSTLELGDSALYLCASSLEAGNTEAFFGQGTRLTVV.

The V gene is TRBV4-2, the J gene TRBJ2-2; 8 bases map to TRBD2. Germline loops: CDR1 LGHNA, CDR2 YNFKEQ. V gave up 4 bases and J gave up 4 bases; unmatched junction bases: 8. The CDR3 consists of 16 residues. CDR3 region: CASSLRAGVRTGELFF. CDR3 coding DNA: TGTGCCAGCAGCCTGAGAGCGGGAGTTCGCACCGGGGAGCTGTTTTTT.